This TCR beta chain was observed in a study of blood T cell repertoires in COVID-19 (dated by TCRdb to 2020 to 2022). Looking at the study overall: The collaborator samples originated in the United States, Italy and Spain and spanned the acute and convalescent phases of COVID-19. Where available, HLA class I and class II types were obtained from metadata supplied by the sample provider rather than from assay-based typing. Subjects who had been exposed to COVID-19, were actively infected with it, or had recovered from it provided the deeply sampled blood TCRbeta repertoires that made up the dataset. The repertoires were made available in a free public database intended to serve as a resource for research on the immune response to SARS-CoV-2. Samples came from the ongoing ImmuneRACE study (first 160 participants) plus 1,254 subjects from 6 global collaborators. Nearly every sample came with metadata listing a de-identified subject ID, COVID-19 status, age in years and sex. The prospective study material was composed of cDNA or gDNA derived from T cells, B-cell-depleted T cells, or PBMCs. Summary of the overall study and its limitations: How much clinical and demographic metadata was included differed by source and by participant, and the metadata was provided uncurated.

The germline V gene specifies KGHSH as CDR1 and LQKENI as CDR2. From the cysteine up to the phenylalanine, the CDR3 has a length of 15 residues. Only CDR3 DNA is held: 45 bases, read in frame from base 1. Trimming takes 3 bases from V and 1 base from J, and the germline ends sit 12 bases apart. In Seattle, one collaborating source enrolled patients while the infection was active and tracked those patients longitudinally over the course of disease. Collaborating institutions collected whole blood in K2EDTA tubes following their own protocols. For TCRbeta analysis, collaborator samples were shipped as frozen whole blood, as isolated PBMCs, or as DNA extracted from either sample type. Turning to this clone: Its specific antigen is unknown. Qualities for individual bases were not recorded, and no much larger clone is one base off.

TCRbeta CDR3 regions were amplified from genomic DNA by means of the immunoSEQ Assay, a bias-controlled multiplex PCR. The authors processed their data as follows. Within the assay, amplification of reference gene primers was used to estimate how many nucleated cells each sample contained. Sequence reads were collapsed and filtered to measure the absolute abundance of every unique TCRbeta CDR3 rearrangement. For each sample, productive Simpson clonality was calculated as the square root of Simpson's diversity index over productive rearrangements. Sourced from immuneACCESS, this table was stored by TCRdb with only in-frame sequences that have V and J called. A share of the clones is absent; for the studies checked, an unresolved V gene accounts for under half, and the remainder has no known explanation. V, J and clone size are those of that table, while D and trimming were read from the DNA. The sample contains some 290,000 clones, roughly 86% of them found a single time. Roughly 10% of the sample lies in the top ten.

The receptor comes from a woman aged 30 to 39 with COVID-19, enrolled during active disease. The V and J segments used are TRBV18 and TRBJ1-1; the D gene is not confidently resolved. The sample was peripheral blood. The CDR3 region reads CASSPRYGRNTEAFF. The DNA sequence is TGTGCCAGCTCACCGCGTTACGGTAGGAACACTGAAGCTTTCTTT.